This TCR beta chain emerged from a study of Ad26.COV2.S vaccination and SARS-CoV-2 variants. Turning to the study itself: Of the COV1001 trial arms, the Ad26.COV2.S arm included the donor. Ad26.COV2.S, an intramuscular injection, was given once or twice 56 days apart.

Germline V lookup: CDR1 KGHDR, CDR2 SFDVKD. The CDR3 covers 16 residues. V shed 1 base and J 4 bases; nucleotides not matched to a gene: 6. Data came from immunoSEQ multiplex PCR; TCRdb stores just in-frame clones and leaves some out. There are 400,000 to 500,000 clones in the sample; approximately 87% occur only once, and approximately 4% lies in the top ten. Treatment reported: 19 received Ad26.COV2.S at low or high dose, single or two shots; 5 received placebo; per-sample allocation not given. Sampling was done on day 63 after the first vaccine or placebo injection. The sequence came from a person between 18 and 59 years old who received the Ad26.COV2.S COVID-19 vaccine or a placebo. This sequence joins TRBV24-1 and TRBJ2-1, with TRBD2 matching over 7 bases. This specimen consisted of peripheral blood, obtained in a trial of Ad26.COV2.S vaccine versus placebo. Here the CDR3 DNA reads TGTGCCACCAGTGATTTTGGGGGGGTAGGTTACAATGAGCAGTTCTTC. It specifies CATSDFGGVGYNEQFF.